The rows below give T cell receptor beta chains drawn from one sample of a study of T-cell reconstitution after alpha-beta-depleted transplantation in children. Each CDR3 protein gets one entry after TCRdb re-called the PCR reads with MiXCR. Seen here are some 640,000 distinct CDR3 sequences, around 17% observed once, and the top ten hold 0.8% to 1.1%. Source: PBMCs from the stem cell graft donor, taken from the stem cell graft. The receptors were gathered from a human donor who donated a stem cell graft to a child with acute myeloid leukemia. CDR3s include the opening cysteine and the closing phenylalanine or tryptophan. Each record gives: clone size, J gene, D gene, V gene, CDR3 protein, CDR3 DNA. D genes are given only for firm matches. Clone sizes are given selectively: once, few, many, or a class where the clone is expanded.

>many|TRBJ2-7|TRBD2|TRBV12-3/TRBV12-4
CASSLGGITYEQYF
TGTGCCAGCAGTTTGGGGGGGATTACCTACGAGCAGTACTTC
>many|TRBJ2-3|NA|TRBV29-1
CSVEDPRVRDTQYF
TGCAGCGTTGAAGATCCCAGGGTCAGAGATACGCAGTATTTT
>NA|TRBJ2-2|TRBD2|TRBV29-1
CSVGLAGELWRENTGDLFF
TGCAGCGTTGGGCTAGCGGGGGAATTATGGCGAGAGAACACCGGGGACCTGTTTTTT
>few|TRBJ2-2|NA|TRBV10-3
CAIKGTHGENTGELFF
TGTGCCATCAAGGGGACCCACGGGGAAAACACCGGGGAGCTGTTTTTT
>NA|TRBJ2-6|NA|TRBV5-5
CASSLKATPGSGANVLTF
TGTGCCAGCAGCTTGAAGGCGACCCCCGGCTCTGGGGCCAACGTCCTGACTTTC
>many|TRBJ2-1|NA|TRBV20-1
CSARVTGLNNEQFF
TGCAGTGCTAGAGTAACAGGGTTAAACAATGAGCAGTTCTTC
>NA|TRBJ2-3|TRBD2|TRBV28
CASSSGTSGGALADTQYF
TGTGCCAGCAGCTCAGGGACTAGCGGGGGGGCCCTCGCAGATACGCAGTATTTT
>NA|TRBJ2-5|NA|TRBV5-4
CASSLNPGGETQCF
TGTGCCAGCAGCTTAAATCCCGGGGGAGAGACCCAGTGCTTC
>many|TRBJ1-5|TRBD1|TRBV20-1
CSAENRGGSQPQHF
TGCAGTGCAGAGAACAGGGGAGGTAGTCAGCCCCAGCATTTT
>few|TRBJ1-2|TRBD1|TRBV7-2
CASSLNGQGAGYGYTF
TGTGCCAGCAGCCTCAACGGACAGGGGGCGGGCTATGGCTACACCTTC
>NA|TRBJ2-2|NA|TRBV6-4
CASSVFAGEWDTGELFF
TGTGCCAGCAGTGTTTTCGCAGGGGAGTGGGACACCGGGGAGCTGTTTTTT
>many|TRBJ2-7|NA|TRBV20-1
CSASGRREQYF
TGCAGTGCTAGTGGGCGTCGGGAGCAGTACTTC
>many|TRBJ2-1|NA|TRBV29-1
CSAVVGVSFF
TGCAGCGCCGTCGTGGGGGTTTCGTTCTTC
>NA|TRBJ1-1|TRBD1|TRBV12-3/TRBV12-4
CASSFGTGKLMNTEAFF
TGTGCCAGCAGTTTTGGGACAGGGAAACTAATGAACACTGAAGCTTTCTTT
>many|TRBJ2-7|NA|TRBV7-8
CASSLAQTLDEQYF
TGTGCCAGCAGCTTAGCGCAGACACTTGACGAGCAGTACTTC
>few|TRBJ1-2|TRBD1|TRBV20-1
CSARDEGQAFYGYTF
TGCAGTGCTAGAGATGAGGGACAGGCTTTCTATGGCTACACCTTC
>NA|TRBJ2-3|NA|TRBV10-1
CASNRAGGTDTQYF
TGCGCCAGCAACAGAGCGGGTGGCACAGATACGCAGTATTTT
>few|TRBJ2-5|TRBD1|TRBV5-5
CASSLGTGWETQYF
TGTGCCAGCAGCTTGGGGACAGGGTGGGAGACCCAGTACTTC
>many|TRBJ1-5|NA|TRBV10-3
CAISDPGVYSNQPQHF
TGTGCCATCAGTGATCCAGGGGTGTATAGCAATCAGCCCCAGCATTTT
>NA|TRBJ1-2|TRBD1|TRBV6-1
CASREGEDRAYGYTF
TGTGCCAGCAGAGAGGGCGAGGACAGGGCCTACGGCTACACCTTC
>NA|TRBJ1-4|NA|TRBV7-2
CASSPQRTTNEKLFF
TGTGCCAGCAGCCCCCAGCGGACAACTAATGAAAAACTGTTTTTT